This TCR beta chain was observed in a study of CD8+ T cells in alopecia areata. Study in general: Twice a day, 5 to 10 mg of oral tofacitinib was administered to treated patients.

In this sample, this clone turned up a few times. Once RNA had been extracted, it was reverse transcribed into cDNA to act as the sequencing template. Profiled with immunoSEQ multiplex PCR; TCRdb holds only in-frame clones, not every one. The sample has about 150,000 clones, less than 65% seen once. From germline, CDR1 is LNHDA and CDR2 SQIVND (reference sequence). Between the trimmed V and J ends, which lost 7 bases and 9 bases, there was a span of 12 bases. The CDR3 is made up of 11 amino acids. Researchers gathered lesional scalp punch biopsies and peripheral blood from patients with alopecia areata.

The receptor was derived from a human donor with alopecia areata. The chain employs TRBV19 and TRBJ1-1; unclear D gene. The sequenced sample was CD8+ T cells sorted from blood, obtained at week 0. The CDR3 loop is CASKGGRQAFF. CDR3 coding DNA: TGTGCCAGTAAAGGCGGGAGGCAAGCTTTCTTT.